A single sample is the source of the 13 T cell receptor beta chains below, sequenced in a study of cytomegalovirus exposure and HLA in healthy donors. The PCR used 60 Vbeta and 13 Jbeta primers. The protocol was immunoSEQ multiplex PCR, while the TCRdb copy is restricted to in-frame clones and leaves out a portion. The table lists tens of thousands of clones, approximately 84% of them singletons. Sequenced material: PBMCs. The receptors stem from a man aged 45-65 years in good health and CMV-seronegative.

This clone was seen a single time. The chain has TRBV13 and TRBJ1-2; D remains ambiguous. This CDR3 has 16 residues. Germline-derived CDR1 and CDR2 are PRHDT and FYEKMQ (reference sequence). Between the trimmed V and J ends, which lost 5 bases and 8 bases, there was a span of 24 bases. This CDR3 is CASSRTQEDAGQGYTF. CDR3 sequence (DNA): TGTGCCAGCAGCCGAACCCAGGAGGATGCTGGTCAGGGCTACACCTTC.

The table lists this clone with a few counts. The chain is built from TRBV28 and TRBJ1-4; D is ambiguous. The CDR3 length is 14 residues. The germline V gene has CDR1 MDHEN and CDR2 SYDVKM. Trimming pared 8 bases from V and 1 base from J, leaving 11 bases between. The CDR3 bases are TGTGCCAGCTCCGCCGGGGTAACTAATGAAAAACTGTTTTTT. It is translated as CASSAGVTNEKLFF.

The genes are TRBV28 and TRBJ2-7; TRBD2 agrees at 9 bases. The CDR3 runs 16 residues. Germline V gives CDR1 MDHEN, CDR2 SYDVKM. Trimming cost V 6 bases and J 3 bases; bases outside gene matches: 12. The CDR3 loop reads CASSLRILAGFYEQYF. The CDR3 DNA is TGTGCCAGCAGCCTCCGTATCCTAGCGGGGTTCTACGAGCAGTACTTC.

The rearrangement uses TRBV5-1 and TRBJ2-7; D gene unclear. V lost 1 base, J lost 3 bases, and 14 bases lay in between. The CDR3 covers 15 residues. CDR1 and CDR2 (germline): SGHRS, YFSETQ. As DNA, the CDR3 is TGCGCCAGCAGCTTGAATCCTGGCCCAGGCTACGAGCAGTACTTC. The encoded protein is CASSLNPGPGYEQYF.

The chain carries TRBV5-4 and TRBJ2-7, with TRBD2 matching over 7 bases. This CDR3 is 15 amino acids long. Germline CDR1 and CDR2: SGHNT and YYREEE (reference sequence). The trim removed 0 bases at V and 1 base at J, leaving 4 bases unmatched. The CDR3 bases are TGTGCCAGCAGCTTGGAAGCGGGGCTTTCCTACGAGCAGTACTTC. It encodes CASSLEAGLSYEQYF.

The gene calls are TRBV7-9 and TRBJ1-3; TRBD1 matches at 8 bases. CDR1 and CDR2 from the germline V gene are SEHNR and FQNEAQ (reference sequence). The CDR3 length is 17 residues. V lost 5 bases and J lost 2; bases outside the gene matches: 11. This CDR3 reads CASSPGDRLSAGNTIYF. Written as DNA, the CDR3 is TGTGCCAGCAGCCCCGGGGACAGGCTGTCGGCTGGAAACACCATATATTTT.

This clone showed up just a few times. Other DNA sequences within the sample encode an identical CDR3. The chain carries TRBV6-1 and TRBJ1-6; 7 positions match TRBD1. V was clipped by 2 bases and J by 7 bases; unmatched bases: 2. The CDR3 is 14 residues long. Germline V gene lookup returns CDR1 MNHNS and CDR2 SASEGT. This chain's CDR3 is CASSERTGNSPLHF. The CDR3 DNA sequence: TGTGCCAGCAGTGAAAGGACAGGAAATTCACCCCTCCACTTT.

The chain joins TRBV6-4 to TRBJ2-5; a possible D gene is TRBD1 (5 bases). This CDR3 spans 12 amino acids. From germline, CDR1 is MRHNA and CDR2 SNTAGT. V gave up 7 bases and J gave up 5 bases, with 11 bases separating them. CDR3 bases: TGTGCCAGCAAGCTGGGGCCGGAGACCCAGTACTTC. This gives the protein CASKLGPETQYF.

V is TRBV29-1 and J is TRBJ1-1; TRBD1 matches at 9 bases. Germline lookup yields CDR1 SQVTM and CDR2 ANQGSEA. V shed 4 bases and J 5 bases; nucleotides not matched to a gene: 8. The CDR3 sequence is 14 residues long. CDR3 amino acids: CSVVAGTGRTEAFF. In DNA form, the CDR3 reads TGCAGCGTTGTGGCTGGGACAGGGAGGACTGAAGCTTTCTTT.

This clone came up once. The rearrangement uses TRBV5-4 and TRBJ1-2; TRBD1 is a possible D gene (5 bases). Germline V gene sequence: CDR1 SGHNT, CDR2 YYREEE (reference sequence). Trimming took off 0 bases at V and 4 bases at J, with 13 bases between the two ends. The CDR3 is 15 residues long. The CDR3 DNA reads TGTGCCAGCAGCTTGGATCAGGGCGGAATCTATGGCTACACCTTC. Protein sequence: CASSLDQGGIYGYTF. Full variable domain (outside the CDR3, taken from reference TRBV5-4 and TRBJ1-2): ETGVTQSPTHLIKTRGQQVTLRCSSQSGHNTVSWYQQALGQGPQFIFQYYREEENGRGNFPPRFSGLQFPNYSSELNVNALELDDSALYLCASSLDQGGIYGYTFGSGTRLTVV.

The sample holds one count of this clone. The chain joins TRBV4-3 to TRBJ2-7, with TRBD1 matching 7 bases. The junction had 5 bases not matched to a gene; V was cut back by 0 bases and J by 0 bases. Germline V gene data show CDR1 as LGHNA and CDR2 as YSLEER. This CDR3 comprises 16 residues. The CDR3 here is CASSQDVGQSSYEQYF. For the CDR3, the DNA is TGCGCCAGCAGCCAAGACGTGGGACAGAGCTCCTACGAGCAGTACTTC.

V is TRBV5-6 and J is TRBJ1-6; possible D gene TRBD1, 5 bases. V gave up 4 bases and J gave up 0 bases, with 11 bases separating them. The CDR3 has 16 residues. Germline values: CDR1 SGHDT, CDR2 YYEEEE. CDR3 loop: CASSDLGGSYNSPLHF. The CDR3 coding sequence is TGTGCCAGCAGCGACCTGGGGGGCTCCTATAATTCACCCCTCCACTTT.

The rearrangement uses TRBV7-6 and TRBJ2-3, with D uncertain. The V gene's germline CDR1 is SGHVS and CDR2 FNYEAQ. Between the trimmed V and J ends, which lost 3 bases and 2 bases, there was a span of 9 bases. This CDR3 contains 14 residues. The CDR3 DNA reads as TGTGCCAGCAGCTTGAGTCCGCCCACAGATACGCAGTATTTT. This codes for CASSLSPPTDTQYF. Filled out from reference TRBV7-6 and TRBJ2-3, the complete variable domain reads GAGVSQSPRYKVTKRGQDVALRCDPISGHVSLYWYRQALGQGPEFLTYFNYEAQQDKSGLPNDRFSAERPEGSISTLTIQRTEQRDSAMYRCASSLSPPTDTQYFGPGTRLTVL.